These T cell receptor beta chains were read from a single sample in a study of T cells in Graves' hyperthyroidism and ophthalmopathy. One entry per CDR3 protein, called by TCRdb with MiXCR from the multiplex PCR reads. The table shows 600,000 to 900,000 distinct CDR3 sequences, with roughly 17% occurring only once. Sample: blood. The source of these receptors is a man aged 18 to 30 with Graves' hyperthyroidism. Both conserved end residues are part of each CDR3. The D gene is left open where the match is weak. A clone size is listed for some rows: how often the clone was seen (once, few, many), or a class if it is expanded.

TGCAGTGCTAGAGCGGGAGGGGGGACCGGGGAGCTGTTTTTT CSARAGGGTGELFF many TRBD2 TRBJ2-2 TRBV20-1
TGTGCCAGCAGCTTAGCGGCGGGAGGGCCCTCCAGCACAGATACGCAGTATTTT CASSLAAGGPSSTDTQYF many TRBD2 TRBJ2-3 TRBV7-9
TGTGCCACCAGTGATTTAGGAGGGCAGGGGGTGGTGGCTTTCTTT CATSDLGGQGVVAFF once TRBD1 TRBJ1-1 TRBV24-1
TGTGCCAGCAGCTATCTTACCTCTGGAAACACCGTATATTTT CASSYLTSGNTVYF few . TRBJ1-3 TRBV7-2
TGTGCCAGCAACATCCTAGCGGCCCAATCGAGTGAGCAGTTCTTC CASNILAAQSSEQFF few TRBD2 TRBJ2-1 TRBV11-2
TGCAGCGTTGAAGGGACAGTAGCCGAGACCCAGTACTTC CSVEGTVAETQYF . . TRBJ2-5 TRBV29-1
TGTGCCAGCAGTTCCGGGGGCTTGTCGCAGTACTTC CASSSGGLSQYF . . TRBJ2-7 TRBV27
TGTGCCAGCAGCTTAGAAAGCGGGGTCCACAATGAGCAGTTCTTC CASSLESGVHNEQFF many TRBD2 TRBJ2-1 TRBV7-3
TGCAGTGCTAGACCGTTCCACGAGCAGTACTTC CSARPFHEQYF many . TRBJ2-7 TRBV20-1
TGTGCCAGCAGTCTCTTCTCTCTAGCGGGAGTGGGCAATGAGCAGTTCTTC CASSLFSLAGVGNEQFF few TRBD2 TRBJ2-1 TRBV28
TGTGCCAGCAGCGTAGTGGGTGCTGGAAACACCATATATTTT CASSVVGAGNTIYF few . TRBJ1-3 TRBV9
TGCAGTGCTAGAGTACAGGGATCCGGGGAGCTGTTTTTT CSARVQGSGELFF . . TRBJ2-2 TRBV20-1
TGTGCCAGCCGACCCGTGGGGAACAGGGCCTACAATGAGCAGTTCTTC CASRPVGNRAYNEQFF many . TRBJ2-1 TRBV6-2/TRBV6-3
TGTGCCAGCAGCCCCCACTTGCTGCCCGCCGGAGCGGATTCACCCCTCCACTTT CASSPHLLPAGADSPLHF . . TRBJ1-6 TRBV3-1
TGTGCCAGCAGCCACGGACTAGGGACCTACGAGCAGTACTTC CASSHGLGTYEQYF . TRBD2 TRBJ2-7 TRBV9
TGTGCCTCCCGGACTAGCGGGAGGGCCGGAGAGCAGTTCTTC CASRTSGRAGEQFF many TRBD2 TRBJ2-1 TRBV12-3/TRBV12-4
TGTGCCAGCAGTTTTAAAAATGAGCAGTTCTTC CASSFKNEQFF . . TRBJ2-1 TRBV12-3/TRBV12-4
TGTGCCAGCAGTGCCCGACAGATTTTGACTGGAAACACCATATATTTT CASSARQILTGNTIYF few . TRBJ1-3 TRBV12-3/TRBV12-4
TGTGCCAGCAGCCGAGCCGGGACTAGCGGAACCAATCCCCTCCATGAGCAGTTCTTC CASSRAGTSGTNPLHEQFF . TRBD2 TRBJ2-1 TRBV9
TGCAGCGTGGTTGGACTAGCGGGAGTCACCTACAATGAGCAGTTCTTC CSVVGLAGVTYNEQFF many TRBD2 TRBJ2-1 TRBV29-1
TGTGCCAGCAGTGACGGGACCCCCCAGTACTTC CASSDGTPQYF few . TRBJ2-5 TRBV6-2/TRBV6-3
TGCAGCGTTTACACAGGGGGCGCGGATAAAGATACGCAGTATTTT CSVYTGGADKDTQYF few TRBD1 TRBJ2-3 TRBV29-1
TGCAGTGCTAGATGGGGGGCGGCCAAAAACATTCAGTACTTC CSARWGAAKNIQYF . . TRBJ2-4 TRBV20-1
TGTGCCAGCACCTACCACTTGGTATCTAACTATGGCTACACCTTC CASTYHLVSNYGYTF . . TRBJ1-2 TRBV28
TGTGCCATCAGCCTAGCGGTCTCCTACAATGAGCAGTTCTTC CAISLAVSYNEQFF many TRBD2 TRBJ2-1 TRBV10-3
TGTGCCAGCAGCCACCCGAGGGGAGGGTGGACCGGGGAGCTGTTTTTT CASSHPRGGWTGELFF . TRBD2 TRBJ2-2 TRBV27
TGCGCCAGCAGCCAAGGAATAGTCGGTACGCAGTATTTT CASSQGIVGTQYF . . TRBJ2-3 TRBV4-3
TGTGCCAGCAGCCTCTCGACTAGCGGCTCGAGGGGTACGCAGTATTTT CASSLSTSGSRGTQYF many TRBD2 TRBJ2-3 TRBV12-3/TRBV12-4
TGCAGCGTTGGGGTTAGCGGGAGGACGCGTGAGCAGTACTTC CSVGVSGRTREQYF many TRBD2 TRBJ2-7 TRBV29-1